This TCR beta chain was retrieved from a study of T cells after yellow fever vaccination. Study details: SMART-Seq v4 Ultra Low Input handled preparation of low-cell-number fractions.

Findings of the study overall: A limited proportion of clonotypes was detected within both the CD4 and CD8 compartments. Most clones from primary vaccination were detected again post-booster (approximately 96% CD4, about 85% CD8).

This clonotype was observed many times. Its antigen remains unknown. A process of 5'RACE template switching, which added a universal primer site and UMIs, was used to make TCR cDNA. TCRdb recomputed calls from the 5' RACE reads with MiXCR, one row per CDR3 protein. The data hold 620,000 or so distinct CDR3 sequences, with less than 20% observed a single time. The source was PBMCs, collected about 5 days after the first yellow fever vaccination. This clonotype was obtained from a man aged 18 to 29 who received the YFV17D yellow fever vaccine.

The CDR3, as DNA: TGTGCCAGCAGCTTAGAACTAGCGGAAGAGACCCAGTACTTC. Its translation is CASSLELAEETQYF. The gene calls are TRBV7-2 and TRBJ2-5, with TRBD2 identical over 8 bases. V lost 1 base to trimming and J lost 3 bases; unmatched junction nucleotides: 1. The CDR3 runs to 14 residues. Germline CDR1 is SGHTA and CDR2 is FQGNSA. Based on the CDR3 plus reference TRBV7-2 and TRBJ2-5, the full variable domain is GAGVSQSPSNKVTEKGKDVELRCDPISGHTALYWYRQSLGQGLEFLIYFQGNSAPDKSGLPSDRFSAERTGGSVSTLTIQRTQQEDSAVYLCASSLELAEETQYFGPGTRLLVL.